Presented here are 4 T cell receptor beta chains from one specimen sequenced in a study of blood T cell repertoires in COVID-19. TCRdb's copy holds only in-frame clones and misses some; the assay was immunoSEQ multiplex PCR. The sample includes over 250,000 clones, 80% to 90% of them seen just once. Specimen: peripheral blood. The receptors derive from a woman in her forties or fifties who had recovered from COVID-19.

The chain employs TRBV7-2 and TRBJ2-1; D is unresolved. Germline CDR1 reads SGHTA; CDR2 reads FQGNSA. V lost 5 bases to trimming and J lost 9 bases, with 17 bases between them. CDR3 length: 14 residues. The CDR3 nucleotides read TGTGCCAGCAGCGCCCACATGGGCCCGATTGAGCAGTTCTTC. The encoded protein is CASSAHMGPIEQFF.

The gene calls are TRBV11-2 and TRBJ1-1, with a tentative D call TRBD1 (6 bases). With 6 bases removed from V and 5 bases from J, the gap between germline ends came to 19 bases. Germline CDR1 reads SGHAT; CDR2 reads FQNNGV. The CDR3 consists of 15 residues. The CDR3 spells CASRKGGRIWTEAFF. CDR3 nucleotides: TGTGCCAGCAGGAAGGGGGGGCGGATATGGACTGAAGCTTTCTTT. Complete variable domain (other parts from reference TRBV11-2 and TRBJ1-1): EAGVAQSPRYKIIEKRQSVAFWCNPISGHATLYWYQQILGQGPKLLIQFQNNGVVDDSQLPKDRFSAERLKGVDSTLKIQPAKLEDSAVYLCASRKGGRIWTEAFFGQGTRLTVV.

V gene TRBV5-1 combines with J gene TRBJ1-4; TRBD1 matches at 7 bases. This CDR3 contains 16 residues. V dropped 0 bases and J dropped 2; count of bases not matched to a gene: 4. The germline V gene has CDR1 SGHRS and CDR2 YFSETQ. The CDR3 spells CASSLGQGWTNEKLFF. DNA of the CDR3: TGCGCCAGCAGCTTGGGACAGGGATGGACTAATGAAAAACTGTTTTTT.

The table lists this clone with a few counts. This chain uses TRBV9 with TRBJ2-2; TRBD2 aligns across 8 bases. CDR1 SGDLS and CDR2 YYNGEE come from the germline V gene. The V segment lost 0 bases and the J segment 5 bases; nucleotides outside the gene matches: 9. The CDR3 is made up of 17 amino acids. In DNA form, the CDR3 reads TGTGCCAGCAGCGTAGGTATTAGCGGGGCTGTTACCGGGGAGCTGTTTTTT. Translating it yields CASSVGISGAVTGELFF.